The T cell receptor beta chain under discussion was sequenced for a study of metastatic and nonmetastatic thyroid tumors. Study background: Across blood and tumor or nodule tissue, repertoires from malignant and benign thyroid patients were compared with one another. Study-level results: The study reportedly found significantly higher TCR beta diversity in malignant thyroid tumors than benign nodules, in blood and tumor.

In the authors' workflow: Clinicopathological groups of papillary thyroid cancer showed CDR3 differences that were used to build a distant-metastasis classifier. Through MiXCR, TCRdb re-clonotyped the PCR reads. For this entry, the V and J calls and clone size follow TCRdb and not the study's own pipeline. Among tens of thousands of clones listed, around 15% were seen once. As to this clone: The antigen remains unidentified. A read error may be the cause here, since a much bigger clone is one base away. Other DNA sequences in the same sample also yield this CDR3.

All patients were untreated before thyroid surgery. The origin of this receptor is a female donor with papillary thyroid cancer or a benign thyroid nodule (not recorded which). Some clones in this sample may be carry-over from other donors' samples. The sequenced material came from blood.

The CDR3 sequence is CASSQDLASGTDTQYF. In DNA, the CDR3 is TGTGCCAGCAGCCAAGATTTGGCTAGCGGAACAGATACACAGTATTTT. The chain joins TRBV4-2 to TRBJ2-3; TRBD2 matches 7 bases. The CDR3 spans 16 residues. Looked up from germline, CDR1 is LGHNA and CDR2 is YNFKEQ.